The TCR beta chain under discussion was sequenced for a study of blood T cell repertoires in COVID-19. Germline values: CDR1 SGHAT, CDR2 FQDESV (reference sequence). The CDR3 totals 12 residues. Trimming shortened V by 3 bases and J by 10 bases, and 10 bases separated the two germline ends. Method: immunoSEQ multiplex PCR; TCRdb's copy keeps in-frame clones and lacks some. The data contain 65,000 to 80,000 clones, about 88% of them seen just once; the ten biggest clones take up 2.5% to 3.5%. Sequencing used peripheral blood. The source is a man between 65 and 80 years old with active or convalescent COVID-19. The rearrangement joins TRBV11-1 to TRBJ2-1; no reliable D call. The CDR3 DNA reads TGTGCCAGCAGCTTTAGGAGCTACGAGCAGTTCTTC. Translated, it gives CASSFRSYEQFF.